What follows is one T cell receptor beta chain and its context. Its recognized antigen is unknown. The sample holds no much larger clone one base away, and base qualities are not on file. This sample is drawn from a study of blood T cell repertoires in COVID-19 (dated by TCRdb to 2018 to 2020). At the level of the whole study: Samples from collaborators originated in the United States, Italy and Spain and spanned both the acute and convalescent phases of COVID-19. Where HLA class I and class II types were available, the types were taken from metadata supplied by the sample provider, not from assay-based typing. The material from the prospective study consisted of cDNA or gDNA derived from T cells, B-cell-depleted T cells, or PBMCs. Samples came from the ongoing ImmuneRACE study (first 160 participants) plus 1,254 subjects from 6 global collaborators. The repertoires were made available in a free public database intended to serve as a resource for research on the immune response to SARS-CoV-2. Sample metadata almost always included a de-identified subject ID, COVID-19 status, age in years and sex. Subjects who had been exposed to COVID-19, were actively infected with it, or had recovered from it provided the deeply sampled blood TCRbeta repertoires that made up the dataset. The paper's findings and limits, for the study overall: The amount of clinical and demographic metadata varied by source and participant and was provided uncurated.

The collaborating institutions used their own protocols to collect whole blood in K2EDTA tubes. For TCRbeta analysis, collaborators shipped samples as frozen whole blood, isolated PBMCs, or DNA extracted from either of those sample types. TCRbeta CDR3 regions were amplified from genomic DNA by means of the immunoSEQ Assay, a bias-controlled multiplex PCR. The authors processed their data as follows. The number of nucleated cells in each sample was estimated by amplification of reference gene primers within the assay. Sequence reads were collapsed and filtered to measure the absolute abundance of every unique TCRbeta CDR3 rearrangement. For each sample, productive Simpson clonality was calculated by taking the square root of Simpson's diversity index across productive rearrangements. TCRdb obtained this table from immuneACCESS and retained in-frame rearrangements with V and J assigned. These tables miss some clones; where compared with another copy, unresolved V genes account for less than half of the shortfall, and the remainder is unexplained. That table gives V, J and clone size, and the DNA gave D and trimming. The table for this sample lists 150,000 to 200,000 clones; 80% to 90% of them were counted only once. Around 2.3% of the sample is held by the ten biggest clonotypes.

The specimen sequenced was peripheral blood. The receptor comes from a man in his sixties or seventies with active or convalescent COVID-19.

The DNA sequence is given as TGTGCCAGCAGCAAGGGACAGGGGTCAATTAAAGAGCAGTTCTTC. Its translation reads: CASSKGQGSIKEQFF. Recombination connected TRBV21-1 to TRBJ2-1; the table's TRBD1 call for D was not verified on the DNA. TRBV21-1 is termed a pseudogene. Including the terminal cysteine and phenylalanine, the CDR3 comprises 15 residues. Only the CDR3 DNA stays, 45 bases, in frame from base 1.